This T cell receptor (beta chain) was identified in a study of blood T cell repertoires in COVID-19. Trimming pared 5 bases from V and 6 bases from J, leaving 16 bases between. This CDR3 contains 14 residues. Germline V gene data show CDR1 as MNHEY and CDR2 as SMNVEV (reference sequence). Measured with immunoSEQ multiplex PCR; TCRdb has only the in-frame clones, and not every one. The table has nearly 45,000 clones, 60% to 80% seen once. The V call is TRBV27, the J call TRBJ1-1; D gene uncertain. This TCR came from a man between 65 and 80 years old with acute or convalescent COVID-19. Sequenced: peripheral blood. The CDR3 region is CASSLTGEEAEAFF. CDR3 in DNA: TGTGCCAGCAGTCTCACCGGGGAGGAGGCTGAAGCTTTCTTT.